This T cell receptor (beta chain) was recorded in a study of blood T cell repertoires in COVID-19. Turning to the study itself: PBMCs, B-cell-depleted T cells, or T cells were the source of the cDNA or gDNA that made up the material.

In this sample, this clone turned up once. V gave up 0 bases and J gave up 5 bases; unmatched junction bases: 9. This CDR3 contains 16 residues. CDR1 and CDR2 from the germline V gene are MNHEY and SMNVEV (reference sequence). Method: immunoSEQ multiplex PCR; TCRdb's copy keeps in-frame clones and lacks some. The sample has about 320,000 clones; approximately 91% are singletons. V usage is TRBV27 and J usage is TRBJ1-2; 7 bases map to TRBD1. The specimen was PBMCs or T cells enriched from blood (not recorded which). The sequence was obtained from a man aged 55 to 70 who had recovered from COVID-19. The CDR3 nucleotides read TGTGCCAGCAGTTTATCGACAGGGCCCCTGTTATATGGCTACACCTTC. The encoded protein is CASSLSTGPLLYGYTF.